A selection of T cell receptor beta chains follows, all from one sample in a study of blood T cells in healthy people across ages. TCRdb processed the 5' RACE reads anew with MiXCR; each CDR3 protein has one entry. The sample carries roughly 800,000 distinct CDR3 sequences, under 40% recorded once. Sample: blood. All receptors come from a man aged 18 to 30 in good health. The CDR3 runs from the conserved cysteine through the conserved F or W. The order of the fields is D gene, V gene, J gene, clone size, CDR3 DNA, CDR3 protein. D genes are given only for firm matches. Not all rows give a size; the values are once, few, many and, for expanded clones, a class.

TRBD1	TRBV5-1	TRBJ1-1	-	TGCGCCAGCAACTTGGGACAGGCGGAAGGGGCTGAAGCTTTCTTT	CASNLGQAEGAEAFF
-	TRBV24-1	TRBJ2-3	-	TGTGCCACCAGTGGAGGATCGAGGTTAGATACGCAGTATTTT	CATSGGSRLDTQYF
-	TRBV18	TRBJ2-1	-	TGTGCCAGCGCACCAGGGAGTAGCGATGAGCAGTTCTTC	CASAPGSSDEQFF
-	TRBV6-6	TRBJ1-1	once	TGTGCCAGCAGTTTACTCCGGGGGAGGAACACTGAAGCTTTCTTT	CASSLLRGRNTEAFF
TRBD2	TRBV6-4	TRBJ2-3	many	TGTGCCAGCAGTGACCTAGCGGGGGGATCGGATACGCAGTATTTT	CASSDLAGGSDTQYF
TRBD2	TRBV5-1	TRBJ2-2	-	TGCGCCACCACTGGCACTAGCGGATTGGGGACCGGGGAGCTGTTTTTT	CATTGTSGLGTGELFF
-	TRBV6-2/TRBV6-3	TRBJ2-7	-	TGTGCCAGCAGTTACCTGATCGGGGTTCGCTCGAGGGAGCAGTACTTC	CASSYLIGVRSREQYF
TRBD1	TRBV5-6	TRBJ2-5	-	TGTGCCAGCAGCCCGAGGACAGGGGGCATTTTGGAAGAGACCCAGTACTTC	CASSPRTGGILEETQYF
TRBD2	TRBV2	TRBJ2-5	few	TGTGCCAGCAAAGCGGGGGGCCAACAAGAGACCCAGTACTTC	CASKAGGQQETQYF
-	TRBV7-9	TRBJ1-1	-	TGTGCCAGCAGCTTAGTATCCGGGGTGAACACTGAAGCTTTCTTT	CASSLVSGVNTEAFF
-	TRBV12-3/TRBV12-4	TRBJ2-7	-	TGTGCCAGCACCGAGGGGGGCGACGAGCAGTACTTC	CASTEGGDEQYF
-	TRBV24-1	TRBJ2-5	-	TGTGCCACCAGTGACCTCGATCCGGGACGGCATGGGACCCAGTACTTC	CATSDLDPGRHGTQYF
-	TRBV10-3	TRBJ2-1	-	TGTGCCATCAGTGAGTTGGGATTAAATACGCAGTTCTTC	CAISELGLNTQFF
-	TRBV20-1	TRBJ1-1	-	TGCAGTGCTAGAGATGGCGCGGGGGGCACTGAAGCTTTCTTT	CSARDGAGGTEAFF
-	TRBV20-1	TRBJ1-1	-	TGCAGTGCCCCTGGGGGGGAGGATCGGAACACTGAAGCTTTCTTT	CSAPGGEDRNTEAFF
-	TRBV29-1	TRBJ1-1	-	TGCAGCGTTTTGCCCAAAAGCGGCACTGAAGCTTTCTTT	CSVLPKSGTEAFF
TRBD1	TRBV10-3	TRBJ2-1	few	TGTGCCATCAGTGACTCAGGGGGCGGCAATGAGCAGTTCTTC	CAISDSGGGNEQFF
-	TRBV5-1	TRBJ2-1	-	TGCGCCAGCAGCCCGCAACCGGGCTCCTACAATGAGCAGTTCTTC	CASSPQPGSYNEQFF